This is a list of T cell receptor beta chains from one sample in a study of beta chain features in type 1 diabetes. Assay used: immunoSEQ multiplex PCR; TCRdb lists only in-frame clones, some missing. The table includes 250,000 to 400,000 clones, around 13% detected once. Sequencing was carried out using central memory CD4+ T cells from blood. Every receptor here comes from a man aged 25 to 45 in good health. CDR3s include the opening cysteine and the closing phenylalanine or tryptophan. A D gene is named only where the DNA matches it firmly. Size is stated for part of the rows, as once, few or many counts, or as a class when the clone is expanded.

D	V	size	J	CDR3	DNA
TRBD1	TRBV7-2	-	TRBJ2-1	CASSPDRGQGKEQFF	TGTGCCAGCAGCCCAGACAGGGGGCAAGGGAAAGAGCAGTTCTTC
-	TRBV6-4	-	TRBJ1-5	CASSDSMGGIAPQHF	TGTGCCAGCAGTGACTCGATGGGGGGGATTGCGCCCCAGCATTTT
TRBD1	TRBV7-9	-	TRBJ1-4	CASSPRTGDEKLFF	TGTGCCAGCAGCCCACGGACAGGGGACGAAAAACTGTTTTTT
TRBD2	TRBV7-2	many	TRBJ2-1	CASSLSQAGRKGNEQFF	TGTGCCAGCAGCCTTAGCCAAGCGGGACGTAAAGGTAATGAGCAGTTCTTC
-	TRBV9	-	TRBJ1-6	CASSRRYSNSPLHF	TGTGCCAGCAGCAGGAGGTATAGTAATTCACCCCTCCACTTT
-	TRBV9	-	TRBJ2-3	CASSVAPPDTQYF	TGTGCCAGCAGCGTAGCTCCCCCAGATACGCAGTATTTT
TRBD1	TRBV18	few	TRBJ1-6	CASSRDVLQGVNSPLHF	TGTGCCAGCTCACGGGATGTTTTACAGGGGGTGAATTCACCCCTCCACTTT
-	TRBV18	few	TRBJ2-2	CASSPRLGANTGELFF	TGTGCCAGCTCACCACGGTTAGGGGCGAACACCGGGGAGCTGTTTTTT
-	TRBV6-6	-	TRBJ1-4	CASSEPPGITEKLFF	TGTGCCAGCAGCGAGCCTCCAGGGATTACAGAAAAACTGTTTTTT
-	TRBV4-3	few	TRBJ2-1	CASSHVGLSGEQFF	TGCGCCAGCAGCCACGTGGGACTTTCGGGTGAGCAGTTCTTC
TRBD2	TRBV7-2	many	TRBJ2-2	CASSSTSVLTGELFF	TGTGCCAGCAGCTCGACTAGCGTACTCACCGGGGAGCTGTTTTTT
TRBD2	TRBV10-3	-	TRBJ2-5	CAISKTSGGLATFDETQYF	TGTGCCATCTCCAAGACTAGCGGGGGGTTGGCCACGTTTGATGAGACCCAGTACTTC
-	TRBV2	few	TRBJ1-6	CASGVGENSPLHF	TGTGCCAGCGGGGTGGGGGAAAATTCACCCCTCCACTTT
TRBD1	TRBV7-2	few	TRBJ1-6	CASSFRDRANSPLHF	TGTGCCAGCAGCTTCCGGGACAGGGCTAATTCACCCCTCCACTTT
-	TRBV27	few	TRBJ2-1	CASTQEGSSYNEQFF	TGTGCCAGCACCCAGGAGGGAAGCTCCTACAATGAGCAGTTCTTC
TRBD1	TRBV7-6	-	TRBJ2-6	CASSPDDRGSGANVLTF	TGTGCCAGCAGCCCCGACGACAGGGGCTCTGGGGCCAACGTCCTGACTTTC
-	TRBV27	-	TRBJ2-1	CASSLVGGFYNEQFF	TGTGCCAGCAGTTTAGTGGGGGGCTTCTACAATGAGCAGTTCTTC
TRBD2	TRBV27	-	TRBJ2-2	CASSPASGVTGELFF	TGTGCCAGCAGTCCAGCTAGCGGGGTCACCGGGGAGCTGTTTTTT
-	TRBV6-6	few	TRBJ2-6	CASTDQGSGANVLTF	TGTGCCAGCACAGACCAGGGCTCTGGGGCCAACGTCCTGACTTTC
-	TRBV6-1	-	TRBJ1-2	CASRTGRKSDGYTF	TGTGCCAGCAGGACTGGGCGAAAATCTGATGGCTACACCTTC